The 11 T cell receptor beta chains presented below share a single source sample, sequenced in a study of T-cell memory formation after mild COVID-19. Each CDR3 protein is one row after TCRdb ran MiXCR on the 5' RACE reads. The profile shows fewer than 140,000 distinct CDR3 sequences, about 15% of them singletons. The sequencing input was PBMCs or a T cell subset sorted from them (not recorded which). These receptors were collected from an adult woman who had mild COVID-19 (a few samples of this study predate the infection). Cell type and time point are not known.

Points on this clonotype: Possible read error: a much larger clone is one base away. This chain uses TRBV11-1 with TRBJ2-7, with D possibly being TRBD1 (6 bases). Trimming left V 5 bases short and J 1 base short, with 12 bases between. Germline CDR1 and CDR2: SGHAT and FQDESV (reference sequence). The CDR3 is 14 amino acids. The CDR3 nucleotides are TGTGCCAGCAGCACGCCGGGACAATCCTACGAGCAGTACTTC. Protein: CASSTPGQSYEQYF.

The CDR3: CASSSGTGVTGELFF. In DNA form, the CDR3 reads TGTGCCAGCAGCTCCGGGACAGGGGTCACCGGGGAGCTGTTTTTT. The rearrangement links TRBV7-8 to TRBJ2-2; TRBD1 aligns across 10 bases. The germline V gene encodes CDR1 SGHVS and CDR2 FQNEAQ. J gave up 4 bases and V 4 bases, and 3 bases lay outside the gene matches. The CDR3 consists of 15 residues.

This clonotype was recorded many times. The CDR3 DNA follows: TGTGCCAGCAGCCGGGGGGGGCCCTCCTACGAGCAGTACTTC. It is translated as CASSRGGPSYEQYF. V gene TRBV7-6 combines with J gene TRBJ2-7; 8 positions match TRBD2. The germline V gene has CDR1 SGHVS and CDR2 FNYEAQ. Trimming at V came to 5 bases and at J to 0 bases, leaving 3 bases not matched to a gene. CDR3 length equals 14 residues.

The CDR3 loop is CASAPLGGELFF. The CDR3 DNA reads as TGTGCCAGCGCCCCTCTGGGCGGGGAGCTGTTTTTT. The V call is TRBV6-5, the J call TRBJ2-2; D unresolved. V lost 8 bases to trimming and J lost 7 bases, with 11 bases between them. Germline V gene lookup returns CDR1 MNHEY and CDR2 SVGAGI. CDR3 length: 12 amino acids.

The chain links TRBV5-4 to TRBJ2-1, with TRBD2 identical over 9 bases. Trimming removed 3 bases from V and 9 bases from J; junction bases left unmatched: 10. CDR1 SGHNT and CDR2 YYREEE come from the germline V gene (reference sequence). The CDR3 length is 15 residues. CDR3 region: CASSSLAGPDAEQFF. The CDR3 nucleotides are TGTGCCAGCAGCTCGCTAGCGGGACCCGACGCTGAGCAGTTCTTC.

The gene calls are TRBV12-3 or TRBV12-4 and TRBJ2-5; 7 nucleotides line up with TRBD2. The CDR3 runs 14 residues. V lost 2 bases, J lost 2 bases, and 2 bases stayed unmatched. The CDR3 loop is CASSLWEGQETQYF. CDR3 DNA sequence: TGTGCCAGCAGTTTATGGGAGGGACAAGAGACCCAGTACTTC.

This sequence joins TRBV20-1 and TRBJ2-7, with D tentatively TRBD2 (6 bases). CDR1 and CDR2 (germline): DFQATT, SNEGSKA (reference sequence). The CDR3 is 11 residues long. Trimming removed 3 bases at V and 6 bases at J, with 9 bases between. Here the CDR3 DNA reads TGCAGTGCTAGCGGGCGGGGCGAGCAGTACTTC. Protein: CSASGRGEQYF.

The CDR3 is CASSDRGGAGAGNEQFF. The CDR3 bases are TGTGCCAGCAGCGACAGGGGCGGAGCGGGAGCGGGCAATGAGCAGTTCTTC. The chain carries TRBV9 and TRBJ2-1; the D gene is possibly TRBD2 (8 bases). There are 17 residues in the CDR3. CDR1 is SGDLS, CDR2 YYNGEE, per germline. V gave up 3 bases and J gave up 6 bases, with 22 bases separating them.

This chain uses TRBV7-9 with TRBJ2-5; TRBD2 matches 7 bases. The CDR3 runs to 16 residues. Germline CDR1 is SEHNR and CDR2 is FQNEAQ (reference sequence). V was pared by 2 bases and J by 0 bases, with 6 bases of the junction left unmatched. CDR3 sequence: CASSLTPAGYQETQYF. CDR3 DNA sequence: TGTGCCAGCAGCTTAACCCCAGCGGGGTACCAAGAGACCCAGTACTTC.

V and J are TRBV6-5 and TRBJ2-2; D is possibly TRBD2 (5 bases). Per the germline V gene, CDR1 is MNHEY and CDR2 is SVGAGI. This CDR3 region has 16 residues. V gave up 6 bases and J gave up 0 bases, with 14 bases separating them. The CDR3 DNA follows: TGTGCCAGCAGCCTGTTTCGGGGTTCGAACACCGGGGAGCTGTTTTTT. Translation gives CASSLFRGSNTGELFF.

This clonotype was seen just once. In DNA form, the CDR3 reads TGCAGTGCTAGAAACCTACGAGGACAGACCCCCCACTTCGGGACTGAAGCTTTCTTT. Translating gives CSARNLRGQTPHFGTEAFF. V is TRBV20-1 and J is TRBJ1-1, with D possibly matching TRBD1 (6 bases). V shed 2 bases and J shed 5 bases, with 30 bases lying between them. This CDR3 region has 19 residues. Germline values: CDR1 DFQATT, CDR2 SNEGSKA (reference sequence).